These 20 T cell receptor beta chains share one sample of origin, sequenced in a study of T cells after yellow fever vaccination. TCRdb re-called the 5' RACE reads with MiXCR, one entry per CDR3 protein. In the table there are hundreds of thousands of distinct CDR3 sequences, 18% of which are singletons. The sample was PBMCs, taken before the yellow fever booster vaccination. The origin of the receptors is a man aged 18 to 30 who received the YFV17D yellow fever vaccine.

This clonotype was observed a few times. This chain joins TRBV4-1 and TRBJ2-7; TRBD1 aligns across 9 bases. Trimming removed 3 bases from V and 7 bases from J; junction bases left unmatched: 10. In germline, CDR1 is MGHRA, CDR2 YSYEKL. The CDR3 runs to 15 residues. CDR3 sequence: CASSHKQGAPGEQYF. CDR3 sequence (DNA): TGCGCCAGCAGCCACAAACAGGGGGCGCCGGGGGAGCAGTACTTC.

This clonotype was observed a few times. V usage is TRBV5-1 and J usage is TRBJ1-5; unclear D gene. Germline values: CDR1 SGHRS, CDR2 YFSETQ. With 4 bases removed from V and 3 bases from J, the gap between germline ends came to 17 bases. This CDR3 comprises 16 residues. This CDR3 reads CASSPGGSRDNQPQHF. The CDR3 DNA follows: TGCGCCAGCAGCCCCGGAGGGAGTCGGGACAATCAGCCCCAGCATTTT.

The CDR3 region has the DNA TGTGCCATCAGTGGAACCTATGGCTACACCTTC. Translated, it gives CAISGTYGYTF. V is TRBV10-3 and J is TRBJ1-2, with D unresolved. The CDR3 is made up of 11 amino acids. The V gene's germline CDR1 is ENHRY and CDR2 SYGVKD. The V end lost 4 bases, the J end lost 4 bases, and 4 bases lay between the germline ends.

This clonotype has a handful of counts. The V call is TRBV27, the J call TRBJ2-1, with D possibly TRBD2 on 6 matching bases. Germline values: CDR1 MNHEY, CDR2 SMNVEV (reference sequence). The germline V and J ends were trimmed by 5 bases and 2 bases, with 10 bases remaining between them. The CDR3 covers 14 residues. The CDR3 DNA sequence: TGTGCCAGCAGTAGGGACTCTCCCTACAATGAGCAGTTCTTC. Amino acid sequence: CASSRDSPYNEQFF.

V gene TRBV24-1 combines with J gene TRBJ2-1; 8 nucleotides agree with TRBD1. Germline CDR1 is KGHDR and CDR2 is SFDVKD. Losses at the gene ends were 9 bases for V and 8 bases for J; bases not matched to a gene: 14. The CDR3 sequence is 15 residues long. The CDR3 spells CATQSPGTGRHEQFF. CDR3 DNA: TGTGCCACCCAGAGTCCCGGGACAGGTCGGCATGAGCAGTTCTTC.

This clonotype was detected many times. The rearrangement uses TRBV29-1 and TRBJ2-1, with 9 positions matching TRBD1. V lost 4 bases to trimming and J lost 6 bases; unmatched junction nucleotides: 4. Germline loops: CDR1 SQVTM, CDR2 ANQGSEA. The CDR3 is 13 amino acids. The CDR3 spells CSVVQGAGNEQFF. DNA for the CDR3: TGCAGCGTTGTACAGGGGGCCGGCAATGAGCAGTTCTTC.

Only a few counts were recorded for this clonotype. This CDR3 reads CASTSRDRGPQHF. The DNA for the CDR3 is TGTGCCAGCACTTCCCGAGACCGAGGGCCCCAGCATTTT. V gene TRBV6-2 or TRBV6-3 combines with J gene TRBJ1-5, with D unresolved. This CDR3 comprises 13 residues. Germline-derived CDR1 and CDR2 are MNHEY and SVGEGT. V was pared by 7 bases and J by 9 bases, with 16 bases between.

This clonotype has just a few counts. V is TRBV4-1 and J is TRBJ2-1; 7 bases align to TRBD1. From germline, CDR1 is MGHRA and CDR2 YSYEKL. After removal of 1 base from V and 10 bases from J, the junction contained 7 bases not matched to a gene. The length of the CDR3 is 14 residues. CDR3 bases: TGCGCCAGCAGCCAAGGTAGACAGGGTAACGAGCAGTTCTTC. It specifies CASSQGRQGNEQFF.

This clonotype has a count of ten or more. The J gene is TRBJ1-2, the V gene TRBV7-9; D perhaps matches TRBD1 (6 bases). There are 12 residues in the CDR3. Per the germline V gene, CDR1 is SEHNR and CDR2 is FQNEAQ (reference sequence). The ends were cut back, 6 bases at V and 4 bases at J, with 9 bases in the middle. The CDR3 region is CASSSDSYGYTF. The CDR3 DNA is TGTGCCAGCAGTTCGGACAGCTATGGCTACACCTTC.

The sample holds a few counts of this clonotype. This chain links TRBV5-4 with TRBJ2-5; 10 bases are a match to TRBD2. The germline gives CDR1 SGHNT, CDR2 YYREEE (reference sequence). The CDR3 runs to 17 residues. Unmatched junction bases numbered 10, after V lost 3 bases and J lost 2 bases. CDR3 protein: CASSSAGLAELQETQYF. The CDR3 nucleotides read TGTGCCAGCAGCTCTGCTGGACTAGCGGAATTACAAGAGACCCAGTACTTC.

The table lists this clonotype with many counts. The chain recombines TRBV20-1 with TRBJ2-3, with 12 bases aligning to TRBD2. The length of the CDR3 is 16 residues. Germline CDR1 is DFQATT and CDR2 is SNEGSKA (reference sequence). J gave up 8 bases and V 1 base, and 10 bases lay outside the gene matches. CDR3 bases: TGCAGTGCTAGAGTCCGACTAGCGGGGGCCTTAGCTACGCAGTATTTT. This encodes CSARVRLAGALATQYF.

CDR3 in amino acids: CASSHGTSGDTDTQYF. The CDR3 nucleotides are TGTGCCAGCAGCCACGGGACTAGCGGGGACACAGATACGCAGTATTTT. V and J are TRBV7-9 and TRBJ2-3; 13 bases map to TRBD2. This CDR3 spans 16 amino acids. The V segment lost 5 bases and the J segment 2 bases; nucleotides outside the gene matches: 4. The germline CDR1 and CDR2 sequences are SEHNR and FQNEAQ (reference sequence).

This clonotype was found many times. V and J are TRBV2 and TRBJ1-6, with D perhaps TRBD1 (5 bases). Germline CDR1 SNHLY, CDR2 FYNNEI. V was clipped by 6 bases and J by 9 bases, with 18 bases between them. The length of the CDR3 is 15 residues. This CDR3 reads CASSDGGTGRSPLHF. CDR3 in DNA: TGTGCCAGCAGCGATGGGGGGACGGGCCGTTCACCCCTCCACTTT. The whole variable domain, filled in from reference TRBV2 and TRBJ1-6, reads EPEVTQTPSHQVTQMGQEVILRCVPISNHLYFYWYRQILGQKVEFLVSFYNNEISEKSEIFDDQFSVERPDGSNFTLKIRSTKLEDSAMYFCASSDGGTGRSPLHFGNGTRLTVT.

The chain is built from TRBV30 and TRBJ2-5; D gene unclear. Trimming left V 0 bases short and J 2 bases short, with 10 bases between. Germline V gives CDR1 GTSNPN, CDR2 SVGIG (reference sequence). The CDR3 contains 14 residues. CDR3 DNA sequence: TGTGCCTGGAGTGTATCCGGTTTTCAAGAGACCCAGTACTTC. It is translated as CAWSVSGFQETQYF.

This chain links TRBV7-9 with TRBJ1-5; possible D gene TRBD1, 6 bases. The CDR3 is 18 residues long. Germline V lookup: CDR1 SEHNR, CDR2 FQNEAQ (reference sequence). V was cut by 1 base and J by 0 bases, with 16 bases left in between. The CDR3 DNA is TGTGCCAGCAGCTTAGGGGGGGCAAGTGGTTATAGCAATCAGCCCCAGCATTTT. This encodes CASSLGGASGYSNQPQHF.

This clonotype was seen a few times. This chain connects TRBV19 to TRBJ1-2; 11 nucleotides align to TRBD1. J was trimmed by 8 bases and V by 8 bases; bases with no gene match: 13. The V gene's germline CDR1 is LNHDA and CDR2 SQIVND (reference sequence). The CDR3 sequence is 15 residues long. CDR3 in amino acids: CASYRDRGYSRGYTF. CDR3 coding DNA: TGTGCCAGTTACCGGGACAGGGGGTACTCCCGCGGCTACACCTTC.

This clonotype turned up a few times. The V gene is TRBV19, the J gene TRBJ2-1, with 11 bases lining up with TRBD2. This CDR3 is built from 16 residues. The germline V gene encodes CDR1 LNHDA and CDR2 SQIVND (reference sequence). The J segment lost 2 bases and the V segment lost 3 bases, leaving 3 bases of the junction unmatched. The CDR3 sequence is CASSILSGGAYNEQFF. DNA for the CDR3: TGTGCCAGTAGTATCCTTAGCGGGGGGGCCTACAATGAGCAGTTCTTC.

This clonotype has just a few counts. The chain combines TRBV25-1 with TRBJ1-6; D possibly corresponds to TRBD1 (5 bases). The germline V gene encodes CDR1 MGHDK and CDR2 SYGVNS. CDR3 size: 15 residues. V shed 5 bases and J shed 3 bases, with 11 bases lying between them. CDR3 amino acids: CASSRRGDYNSPLHF. The DNA of the CDR3 is TGTGCCAGCAGTCGGAGGGGCGACTATAATTCACCCCTCCACTTT.

This clonotype appeared a few times. The chain combines TRBV19 with TRBJ2-7; the D is unclear. CDR3 length: 15 amino acids. Trimming shortened V by 3 bases and J by 2 bases, and 14 bases separated the two germline ends. The germline gives CDR1 LNHDA, CDR2 SQIVND (reference sequence). CDR3 sequence reads: CASSIGALLAYEQYF. DNA for the CDR3: TGTGCCAGTAGTATTGGCGCGCTACTGGCCTACGAGCAGTACTTC.

This clonotype showed up just a few times. V is TRBV6-5 and J is TRBJ2-5; 12 nucleotides line up with TRBD2. The V and J ends lost 5 bases and 2 bases, in that order; junction bases with no gene match: 3. This CDR3 is 15 amino acids long. CDR1 is MNHEY and CDR2 is SVGAGI in the germline V gene. CDR3 in amino acids: CASSPSGGVQETQYF. The CDR3 coding sequence is TGTGCCAGCAGTCCTAGCGGGGGGGTACAAGAGACCCAGTACTTC.